This T cell receptor beta chain was captured in a study of T cell changes during pregnancy in multiple sclerosis. This clone was recorded only once. The CDR3 is 13 residues long. The V gene's germline CDR1 is GTSNPN and CDR2 SVGIG (reference sequence). V was trimmed by 1 base and J by 7 bases, leaving 11 bases between them. Sequencing used immunoSEQ multiplex PCR; TCRdb keeps in-frame clones, though not all of them. The data hold 55,000 to 85,000 clones, with 90% to 95% observed a single time. The receptor was isolated from a female donor with multiple sclerosis, enrolled in a pregnancy study. The J gene is TRBJ1-5, the V gene TRBV30; weak D call: TRBD1 (6 bases). The sequencing used peripheral blood, collected in the third trimester of pregnancy. Here the CDR3 DNA reads TGTGCCTGGAGTGACAGGGTGGGCCAGCCCCAGCATTTT. Translation: CAWSDRVGQPQHF.